This T cell receptor (beta chain) was captured by sequencing in a study of OX40 agonist ivuxolimab in advanced cancers. The investigators sampled blood at baseline, at cycle 4 day 1, and at cycle 7 day 1. Germline CDR1 is MNHEY and CDR2 is SVGAGI. Between the trimmed V and J ends, which lost 0 bases and 2 bases, there was a span of 4 bases. The CDR3 spans 13 residues. TCRdb keeps only in-frame clones here, not all; method: immunoSEQ multiplex PCR. The profile covers around 18,000 clones, with 72% appearing a single time and about a quarter taken by the ten largest. The material was CD4+ or CD8+ T cells sorted from blood, obtained in a trial of the OX40 agonist ivuxolimab. This receptor was identified in an adult with an advanced solid tumor such as melanoma, head and neck, liver or kidney cancer. The chain has TRBV6-5 and TRBJ2-5; no firm D call. The CDR3 DNA sequence: TGTGCCAGCAGTTACTCGCGACAAGAGACCCAGTACTTC. Its protein product is CASSYSRQETQYF.